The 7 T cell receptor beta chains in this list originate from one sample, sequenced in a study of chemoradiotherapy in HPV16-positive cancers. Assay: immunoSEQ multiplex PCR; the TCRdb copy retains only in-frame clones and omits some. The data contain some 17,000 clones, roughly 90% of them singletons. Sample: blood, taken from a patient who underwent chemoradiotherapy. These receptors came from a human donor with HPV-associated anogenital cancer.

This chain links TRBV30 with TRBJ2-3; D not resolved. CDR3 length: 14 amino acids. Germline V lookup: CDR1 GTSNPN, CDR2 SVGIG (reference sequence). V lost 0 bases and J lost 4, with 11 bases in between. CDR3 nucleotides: TGTGCCTGGAGTGTTGACCGGGCGGCAGATACGCAGTATTTT. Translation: CAWSVDRAADTQYF.

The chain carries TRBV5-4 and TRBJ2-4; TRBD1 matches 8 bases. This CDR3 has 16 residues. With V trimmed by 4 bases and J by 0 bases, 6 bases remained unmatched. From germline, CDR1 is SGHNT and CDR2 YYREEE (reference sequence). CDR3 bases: TGTGCCAGCAGCCAGGGACAGGCTTTAGCCAAAAACATTCAGTACTTC. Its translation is CASSQGQALAKNIQYF.

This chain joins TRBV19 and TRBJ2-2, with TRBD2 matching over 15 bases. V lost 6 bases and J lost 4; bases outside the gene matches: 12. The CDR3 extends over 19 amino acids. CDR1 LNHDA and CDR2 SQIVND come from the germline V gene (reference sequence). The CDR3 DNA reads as TGTGCCAGTAGCCATGGACTAGCGGGAGGGCCCACGGGCACCGGGGAGCTGTTTTTT. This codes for CASSHGLAGGPTGTGELFF.

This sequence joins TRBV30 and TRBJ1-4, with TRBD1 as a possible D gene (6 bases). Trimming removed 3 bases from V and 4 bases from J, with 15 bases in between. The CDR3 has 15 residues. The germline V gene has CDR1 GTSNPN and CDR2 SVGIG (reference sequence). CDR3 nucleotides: TGTGCCTGGAGGCCTGGGACACCTTTTAATGAAAAACTGTTTTTT. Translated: CAWRPGTPFNEKLFF. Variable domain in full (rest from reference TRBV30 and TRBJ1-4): SQTIHQWPATLVQPVGSPLSLECTVEGTSNPNLYWYRQAAGRGLQLLFYSVGIGQISSEVPQNLSASRPQDRQFILSSKKLLLSDSGFYLCAWRPGTPFNEKLFFGSGTQLSVL.

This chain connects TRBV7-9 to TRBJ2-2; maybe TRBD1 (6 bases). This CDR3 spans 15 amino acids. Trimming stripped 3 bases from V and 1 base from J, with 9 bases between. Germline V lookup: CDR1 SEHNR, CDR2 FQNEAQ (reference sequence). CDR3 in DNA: TGTGCCAGCAGCTTTATACAGGGGAACACCGGGGAGCTGTTTTTT. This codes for CASSFIQGNTGELFF.

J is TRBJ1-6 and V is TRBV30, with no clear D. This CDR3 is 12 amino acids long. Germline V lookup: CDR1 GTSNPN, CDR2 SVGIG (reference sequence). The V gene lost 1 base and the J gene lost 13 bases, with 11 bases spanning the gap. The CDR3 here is CAWSGGSVPLHF. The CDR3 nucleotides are TGTGCCTGGAGTGGTGGATCGGTTCCCCTCCACTTT.

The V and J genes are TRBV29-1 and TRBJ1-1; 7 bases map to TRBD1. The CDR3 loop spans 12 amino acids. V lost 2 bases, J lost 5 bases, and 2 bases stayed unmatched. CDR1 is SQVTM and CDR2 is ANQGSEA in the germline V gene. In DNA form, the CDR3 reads TGCAGCGTTGAACAGGGGGTGACTGAAGCTTTCTTT. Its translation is CSVEQGVTEAFF.